The table lists the clone carrying this T cell receptor (beta chain) with a few counts. Its specificity is not known. The data are from a study of Graves' ophthalmopathy and Graves' hyperthyroidism. Findings and caveats of the study: A majority of expanded thyroid clonotypes exceeding 0.001 frequency were likewise present in blood.

The authors isolated PBMCs from approximately 10 ml of fresh peripheral blood. Germline values: CDR1 MDHEN, CDR2 SYDVKM. The V gene lost 7 bases and the J gene lost 7 bases, with 16 bases spanning the gap. The CDR3 runs 13 residues. The authors amplified TCR beta CDR3 regions from RNA transcripts. Scientists carried out first-round RT-PCR using HTBI primers and then a second-round multiplex PCR. A single record per CDR3 protein comes from TCRdb applying MiXCR to the multiplex PCR reads. The table lists under 250,000 distinct CDR3 sequences, about 22% of them singletons. The chain recombines TRBV28 with TRBJ1-1, with D possibly matching TRBD1 (6 bases). The TCR sequence derives from a woman between 45 and 60 years old with Graves' ophthalmopathy. Input material: peripheral blood. CDR3 loop: CASTFLGGLEAFF. DNA of the CDR3: TGTGCCAGCACCTTCCTCGGGGGGCTTGAAGCTTTCTTT.